This T cell receptor (beta chain) was recovered during a study of T cell repertoires in cytomegalovirus infection. Study context: Use of recently identified HLA-C-restricted and well-studied HLA-B-restricted CMV epitopes was part of the study. CMV infection and matching HLA type were both indicated by public TCR beta signatures.

The CDR3 runs to 15 residues. Trimming removed 1 base at V and 0 bases at J, with 10 bases between. Looked up from germline, CDR1 is SGHDN and CDR2 is FVKESK. Notes on this clonotype: Its antigen is still unknown.

TCRdb reanalysed the reads using MiXCR and keeps one entry per CDR3 protein. The sample carries around 25,000 distinct CDR3 sequences, approximately 24% recorded once. This specimen was CD8+ T cells from cultured PBMCs, taken from culture after CMV antigen stimulation. The chain couples TRBV14 to TRBJ2-7; D might be TRBD1 (5 bases). The clonotype comes from a human donor in good health (CMV status not recorded). Some clones in this sample may be carry-over from other donors' samples. The CDR3 reads CASSQGQGSSYEQYF. Written as DNA, the CDR3 is TGTGCCAGCAGCCAAGGGCAGGGAAGCTCCTACGAGCAGTACTTC. The full variable domain, in which reference TRBV14 and TRBJ2-7 provide the parts outside the CDR3, is EAGVTQFPSHSVIEKGQTVTLRCDPISGHDNLYWYRRVMGKEIKFLLHFVKESKQDESGMPNNRFLAERTGGTYSTLKVQPAELEDSGVYFCASSQGQGSSYEQYFGPGTRLTVT.